The 8 T cell receptor beta chains reported below all come from one sample, sequenced in a study of T-cell memory formation after mild COVID-19. MiXCR, applied by TCRdb to the 5' RACE reads, yields one record per CDR3 protein. The top ten hold 21% of the sample, which has a few hundred thousand distinct CDR3 sequences, just under 20% seen once. What was sequenced was PBMCs or a T cell subset sorted from them (not recorded which). These receptors were collected from a man in his late teens or twenties who had mild COVID-19 (a few samples of this study predate the infection). Cell type and time point are not known.

This clonotype has a count of ten or more. The chain links TRBV6-4 to TRBJ2-2; TRBD1 matches at 7 bases. Per the germline V gene, CDR1 is MRHNA and CDR2 is SNTAGT. The CDR3 loop spans 13 amino acids. The V segment lost 4 bases and the J segment 4 bases; nucleotides outside the gene matches: 0. The CDR3 DNA reads as TGTGCCAGCAGTGGGACAGGCACCGGGGAGCTGTTTTTT. Amino acids: CASSGTGTGELFF.

The table lists this clonotype with many counts. Here the CDR3 reads CASSLGTGDEQFF. CDR3 nucleotide sequence: TGCGCCAGCAGCCTAGGGACAGGGGATGAGCAGTTCTTC. The V call is TRBV5-1, the J call TRBJ2-1, with TRBD1 identical over 10 bases. The germline CDR1 and CDR2 sequences are SGHRS and YFSETQ. Unmatched junction bases numbered 3, after V lost 4 bases and J lost 8 bases. The CDR3 sequence is 13 residues long.

This rearrangement joins TRBV10-3 to TRBJ1-2; D not resolved. V lost 3 bases to trimming and J lost 5 bases, with 16 bases between them. The CDR3 consists of 15 residues. Germline V CDR1 and CDR2: ENHRY, SYGVKD. CDR3 nucleotides: TGTGCCATCAGTGAAGGTCCCGGTCCATTTTATGGCTACACCTTC. Protein sequence: CAISEGPGPFYGYTF.

This clonotype was seen a handful of times. This rearrangement joins TRBV6-2 or TRBV6-3 to TRBJ1-1; D is undetermined. CDR3 size: 15 residues. Deletions cut 7 bases from V and 2 bases from J, with 17 bases between. Germline assignment: CDR1 MNHEY and CDR2 SVGEGT. The CDR3 sequence: CASTPLWSPNTEAFF. The CDR3, as DNA: TGTGCCAGCACCCCCCTTTGGAGTCCCAACACTGAAGCTTTCTTT.

V usage is TRBV6-2 or TRBV6-3 and J usage is TRBJ1-6; perhaps TRBD1 as D (5 bases). The V end was cut by 7 bases, the J end by 11 bases, with 15 bases between. Germline CDR1 is MNHEY and CDR2 is SVGEGT. This CDR3 comprises 13 residues. The CDR3 coding sequence is TGTGCCAGCACGGTATCAGGGCCGGCACCCCTCCACTTT. This codes for CASTVSGPAPLHF.

This chain joins TRBV9 and TRBJ1-2; the D is unclear. Germline V gene sequence: CDR1 SGDLS, CDR2 YYNGEE. V was trimmed by 3 bases and J by 8 bases, leaving 14 bases between them. CDR3 length: 13 residues. The CDR3 nucleotides are TGTGCCAGCAGCGAGTGGTCCGGGAGCGGCTACACCTTC. It codes for CASSEWSGSGYTF.

The chain recombines TRBV18 with TRBJ2-7, with 11 positions matching TRBD1. This CDR3 is built from 13 residues. Germline-derived CDR1 and CDR2 are KGHSH and LQKENI. The J segment lost 2 bases and the V segment lost 8 bases, leaving 2 bases of the junction unmatched. CDR3 DNA: TGTGCCAGCGGACAGGGGGCAACCTACGAGCAGTACGTC. It encodes CASGQGATYEQYV.

This clonotype was counted a single time. The CDR3 protein is CASSSGPMSADTQYF. In DNA, the CDR3 is TGTGCCAGCAGTTCGGGACCCATGAGCGCAGATACGCAGTATTTT. The chain has TRBV12-3 or TRBV12-4 and TRBJ2-3; D possibly uses TRBD1 or TRBD2 (5 bases each). With 4 bases removed from V and 4 bases from J, the gap between germline ends came to 15 bases. This CDR3 is 15 amino acids long.